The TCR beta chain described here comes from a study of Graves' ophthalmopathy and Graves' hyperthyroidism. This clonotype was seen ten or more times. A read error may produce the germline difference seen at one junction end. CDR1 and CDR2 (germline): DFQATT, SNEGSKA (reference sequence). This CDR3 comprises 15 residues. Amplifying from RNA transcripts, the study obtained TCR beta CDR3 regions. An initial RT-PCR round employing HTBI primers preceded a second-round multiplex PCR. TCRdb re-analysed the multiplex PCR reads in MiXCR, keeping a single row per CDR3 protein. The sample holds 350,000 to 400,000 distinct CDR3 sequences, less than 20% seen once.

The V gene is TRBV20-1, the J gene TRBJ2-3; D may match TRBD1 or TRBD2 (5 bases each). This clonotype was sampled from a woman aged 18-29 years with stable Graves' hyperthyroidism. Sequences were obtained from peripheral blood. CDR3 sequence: CSASAVGQEADTQYF. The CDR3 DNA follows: TGCAGTGCTAGTGCCGTGGGGCAGGAGGCAGACACGCAGTATTTT.